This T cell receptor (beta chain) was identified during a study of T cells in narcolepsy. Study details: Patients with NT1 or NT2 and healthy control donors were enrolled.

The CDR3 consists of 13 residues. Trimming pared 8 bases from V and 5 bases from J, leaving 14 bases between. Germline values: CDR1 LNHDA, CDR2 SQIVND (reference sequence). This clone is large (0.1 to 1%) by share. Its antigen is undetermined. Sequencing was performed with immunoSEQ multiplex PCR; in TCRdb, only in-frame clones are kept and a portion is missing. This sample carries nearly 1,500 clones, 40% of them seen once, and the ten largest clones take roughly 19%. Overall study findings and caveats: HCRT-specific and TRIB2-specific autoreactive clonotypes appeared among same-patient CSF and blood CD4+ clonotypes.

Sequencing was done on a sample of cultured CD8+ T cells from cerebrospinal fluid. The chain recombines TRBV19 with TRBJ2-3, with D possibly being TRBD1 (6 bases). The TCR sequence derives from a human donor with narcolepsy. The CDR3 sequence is CASGGQFKDTQYF. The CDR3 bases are TGTGCCAGTGGCGGACAGTTTAAAGATACGCAGTATTTT.